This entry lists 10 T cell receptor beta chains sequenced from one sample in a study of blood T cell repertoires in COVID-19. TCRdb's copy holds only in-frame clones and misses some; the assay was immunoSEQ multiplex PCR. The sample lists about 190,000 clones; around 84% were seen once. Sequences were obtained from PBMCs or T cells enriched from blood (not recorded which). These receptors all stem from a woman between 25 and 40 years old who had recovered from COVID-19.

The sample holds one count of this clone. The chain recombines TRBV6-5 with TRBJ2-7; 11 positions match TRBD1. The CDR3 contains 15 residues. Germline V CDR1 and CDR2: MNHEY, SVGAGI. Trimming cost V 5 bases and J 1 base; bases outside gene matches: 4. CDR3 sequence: CASSPGTGGSYEQYF. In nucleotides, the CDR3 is TGTGCCAGCAGTCCCGGGACAGGGGGTTCCTACGAGCAGTACTTC.

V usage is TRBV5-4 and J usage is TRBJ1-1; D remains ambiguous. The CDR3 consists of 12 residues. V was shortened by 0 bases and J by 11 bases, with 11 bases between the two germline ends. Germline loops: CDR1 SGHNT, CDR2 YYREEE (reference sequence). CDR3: CASSLDPLRAFF. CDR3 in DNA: TGTGCCAGCAGCTTGGACCCCCTCCGGGCTTTCTTT.

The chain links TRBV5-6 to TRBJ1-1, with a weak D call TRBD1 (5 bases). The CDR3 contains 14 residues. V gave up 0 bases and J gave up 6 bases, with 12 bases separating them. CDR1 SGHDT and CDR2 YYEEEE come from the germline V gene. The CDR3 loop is CASSLDGGTSEAFF. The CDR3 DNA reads TGTGCCAGCAGCTTGGACGGAGGGACCTCTGAAGCTTTCTTT.

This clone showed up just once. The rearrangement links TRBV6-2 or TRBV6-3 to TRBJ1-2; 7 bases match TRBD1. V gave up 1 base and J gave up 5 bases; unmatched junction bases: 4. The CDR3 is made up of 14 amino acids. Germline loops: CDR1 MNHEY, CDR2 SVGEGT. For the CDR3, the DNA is TGTGCCAGCAGTTACTTGGGACAGAGATATGGCTACACCTTC. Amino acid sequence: CASSYLGQRYGYTF.

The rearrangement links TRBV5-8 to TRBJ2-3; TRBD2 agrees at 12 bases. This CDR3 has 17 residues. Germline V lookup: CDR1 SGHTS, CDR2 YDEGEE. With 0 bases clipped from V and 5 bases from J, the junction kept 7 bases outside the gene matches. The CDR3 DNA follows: TGTGCCAGCAGCTTGGCCCTACTAGCGGGAGGCATAGATACGCAGTATTTT. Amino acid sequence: CASSLALLAGGIDTQYF.

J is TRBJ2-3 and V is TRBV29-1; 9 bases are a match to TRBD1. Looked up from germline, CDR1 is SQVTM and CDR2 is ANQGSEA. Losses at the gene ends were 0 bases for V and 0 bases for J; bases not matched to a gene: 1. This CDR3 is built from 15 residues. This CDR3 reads CSVEEQGASTDTQYF. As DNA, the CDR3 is TGCAGCGTTGAAGAACAGGGGGCTAGCACAGATACGCAGTATTTT.

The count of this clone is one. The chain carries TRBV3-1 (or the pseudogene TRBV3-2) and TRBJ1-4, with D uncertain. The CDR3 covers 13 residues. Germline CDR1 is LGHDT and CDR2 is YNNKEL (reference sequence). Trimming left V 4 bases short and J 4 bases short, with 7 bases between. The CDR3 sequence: CASSRHSNEKLFF. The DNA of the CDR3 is TGTGCCAGCAGCCGCCACAGTAATGAAAAACTGTTTTTT.

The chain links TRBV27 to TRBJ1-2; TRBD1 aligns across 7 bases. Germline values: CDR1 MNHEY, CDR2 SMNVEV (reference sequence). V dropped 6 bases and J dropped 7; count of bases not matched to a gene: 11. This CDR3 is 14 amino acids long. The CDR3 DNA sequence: TGTGCCAGCAGCTTACAGGGGATCCCTATTGGCTACACCTTC. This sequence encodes CASSLQGIPIGYTF.

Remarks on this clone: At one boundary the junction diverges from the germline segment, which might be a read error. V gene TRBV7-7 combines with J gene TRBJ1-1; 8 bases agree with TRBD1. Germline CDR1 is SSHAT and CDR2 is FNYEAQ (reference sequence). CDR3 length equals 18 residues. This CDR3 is CASSFEDPLGQGNTEAFF. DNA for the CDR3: TGTGCTAGCAGCTTTGAGGACCCCCTCGGACAGGGGAACACTGAAGCTTTCTTT.

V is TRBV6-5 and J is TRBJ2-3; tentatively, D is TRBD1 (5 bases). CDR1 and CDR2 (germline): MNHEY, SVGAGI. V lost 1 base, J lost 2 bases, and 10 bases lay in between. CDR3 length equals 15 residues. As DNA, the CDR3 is TGTGCCAGCAGTTACTATGACAGCACCACAGATACGCAGTATTTT. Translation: CASSYYDSTTDTQYF.